The entry that follows covers one T cell receptor beta chain sequence. Measured with immunoSEQ multiplex PCR; TCRdb has only the in-frame clones, and not every one. The sample has 2.3 million or so clones; over 90% are singletons. The sample originates from a study of shared clonotypes between healthy human individuals. The CDR3 runs to 16 residues. V lost 1 base, J lost 3 bases, and 15 bases lay in between. Germline values: CDR1 SGHAT, CDR2 FQNNGV. The V call is TRBV11-2, the J call TRBJ2-5; D uncertain. Sequencing input: naive CD4+ T cells from PBMCs. The sample's subset: CD45RA+ positively selected. The TCR was taken from a man younger than 30 in good health. Some clones in this sample may be carry-over from other donors' samples. CDR3 sequence (DNA): TGTGCCAGCAGCTTAGGTGTGCAGTCTAAGGAAGAGACCCAGTACTTC. Translating it yields CASSLGVQSKEETQYF.